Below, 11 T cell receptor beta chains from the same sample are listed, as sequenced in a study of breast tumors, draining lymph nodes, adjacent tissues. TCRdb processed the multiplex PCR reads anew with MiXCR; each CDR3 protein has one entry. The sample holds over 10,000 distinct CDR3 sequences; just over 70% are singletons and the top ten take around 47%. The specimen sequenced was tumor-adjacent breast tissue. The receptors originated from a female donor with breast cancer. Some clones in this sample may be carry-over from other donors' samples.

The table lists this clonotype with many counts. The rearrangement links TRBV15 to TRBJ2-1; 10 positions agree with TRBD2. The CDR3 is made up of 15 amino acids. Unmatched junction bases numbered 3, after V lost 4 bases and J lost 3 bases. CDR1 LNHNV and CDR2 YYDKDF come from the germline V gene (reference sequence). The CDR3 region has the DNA TGTGCCACCAGCACTAGCGGGAGTGACTACAATGAGCAGTTCTTC. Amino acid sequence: CATSTSGSDYNEQFF.

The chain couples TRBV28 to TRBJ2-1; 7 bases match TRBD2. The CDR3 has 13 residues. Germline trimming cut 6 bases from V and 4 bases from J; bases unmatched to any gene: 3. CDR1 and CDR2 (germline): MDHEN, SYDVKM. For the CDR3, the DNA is TGTGCCAGCAGCTCGGGGGGATACAATGAGCAGTTCTTC. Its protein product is CASSSGGYNEQFF.

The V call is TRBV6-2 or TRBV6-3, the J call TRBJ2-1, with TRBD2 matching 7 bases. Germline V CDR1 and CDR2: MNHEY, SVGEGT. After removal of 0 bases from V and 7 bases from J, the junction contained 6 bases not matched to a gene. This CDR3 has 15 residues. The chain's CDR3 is CASSYSGLSGNEQFF. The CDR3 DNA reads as TGTGCCAGCAGTTACTCGGGACTAAGCGGAAATGAGCAGTTCTTC.

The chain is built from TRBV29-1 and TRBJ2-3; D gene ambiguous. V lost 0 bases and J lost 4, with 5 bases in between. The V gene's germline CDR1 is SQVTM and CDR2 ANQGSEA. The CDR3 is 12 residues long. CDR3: CSVEDLADTQYF. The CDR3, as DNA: TGCAGCGTTGAAGATTTGGCAGATACGCAGTATTTT.

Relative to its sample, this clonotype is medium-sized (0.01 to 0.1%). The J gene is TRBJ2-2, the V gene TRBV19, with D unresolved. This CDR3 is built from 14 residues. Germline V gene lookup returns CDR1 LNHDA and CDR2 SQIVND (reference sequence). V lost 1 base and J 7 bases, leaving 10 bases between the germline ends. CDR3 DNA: TGTGCCAGTAGTATAGCCCTAGGCAGCGGGGAGCTGTTTTTT. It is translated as CASSIALGSGELFF.

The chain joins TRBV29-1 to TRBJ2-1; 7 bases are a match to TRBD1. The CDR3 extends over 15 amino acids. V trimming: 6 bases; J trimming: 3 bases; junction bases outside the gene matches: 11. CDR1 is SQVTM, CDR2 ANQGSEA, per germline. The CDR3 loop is CSVLRGLRDYNEQFF. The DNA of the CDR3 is TGCAGCGTACTAAGGGGGCTCCGAGACTACAATGAGCAGTTCTTC.

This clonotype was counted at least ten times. The CDR3 reads CAWTSGTGGNQPQHF. The CDR3 DNA reads TGTGCCTGGACTTCGGGGACAGGGGGTAATCAGCCCCAGCATTTT. V and J are TRBV30 and TRBJ1-5, with 11 bases matching TRBD1. The germline gives CDR1 GTSNPN, CDR2 SVGIG (reference sequence). Unmatched junction bases numbered 6, after V lost 4 bases and J lost 4 bases. There are 15 residues in the CDR3.

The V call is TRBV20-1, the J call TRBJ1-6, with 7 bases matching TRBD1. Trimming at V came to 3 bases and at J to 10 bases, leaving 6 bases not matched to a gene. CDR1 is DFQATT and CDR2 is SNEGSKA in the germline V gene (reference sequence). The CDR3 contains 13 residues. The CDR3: CSASKGAGSPLHF. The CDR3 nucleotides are TGCAGTGCTAGTAAGGGGGCCGGATCACCCCTCCACTTT.

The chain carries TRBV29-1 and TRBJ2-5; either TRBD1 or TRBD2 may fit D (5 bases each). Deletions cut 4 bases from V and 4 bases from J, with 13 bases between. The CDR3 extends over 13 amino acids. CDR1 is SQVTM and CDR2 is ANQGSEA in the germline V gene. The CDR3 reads CSVAPGQIETQYF. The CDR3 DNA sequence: TGCAGCGTTGCCCCGGGGCAGATAGAGACCCAGTACTTC.

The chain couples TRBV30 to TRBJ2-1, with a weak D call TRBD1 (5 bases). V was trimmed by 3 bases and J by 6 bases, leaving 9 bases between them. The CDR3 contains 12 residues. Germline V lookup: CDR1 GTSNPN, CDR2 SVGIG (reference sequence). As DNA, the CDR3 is TGTGCCTGGAGCACTGGGGCCAATGAGCAGTTCTTC. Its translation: CAWSTGANEQFF.

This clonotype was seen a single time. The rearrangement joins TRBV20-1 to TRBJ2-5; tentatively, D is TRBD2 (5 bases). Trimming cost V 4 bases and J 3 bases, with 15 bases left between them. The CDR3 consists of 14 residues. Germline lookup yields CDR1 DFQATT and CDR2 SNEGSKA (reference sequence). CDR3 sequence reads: CSANRLAGEETQYF. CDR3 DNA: TGCAGTGCTAACCGCTTAGCCGGGGAAGAGACCCAGTACTTC.